The rows below give T cell receptor beta chains drawn from one sample of a study of T cell responses to AZD1222 COVID-19 vaccine. The repertoire was sequenced with immunoSEQ multiplex PCR; TCRdb's copy has only in-frame clones and lacks some. The sample consists of around 110,000 clones, approximately 93% of them appearing once. This sample comprised peripheral blood, obtained on day 0 of AZD1222 vaccination. The receptors stem from an adult in good health. Each CDR3 is given with its conserved first and last residue. D genes are given only for firm matches. Rows may omit the clone size; those that give it use once, few, many or a size class.

CDR3,DNA,D,V,J,size,length
CATSDARTGGPREQYF,TGTGCCACCAGTGACGCTCGGACAGGGGGGCCTCGGGAGCAGTACTTC,TRBD1,TRBV24-1,TRBJ2-7,-,16
CASSSPQGSNQPQHF,TGTGCCAGCAGTTCCCCCCAGGGAAGCAATCAGCCCCAGCATTTT,-,TRBV28,TRBJ1-5,once,15
CASSPRRQETQYF,TGTGCCAGCAGCCCCCGGCGGCAAGAGACCCAGTACTTC,-,TRBV28,TRBJ2-5,-,13
CASSSWAREDGYTF,TGTGCCAGTAGTTCGTGGGCGAGAGAAGATGGCTACACCTTC,-,TRBV19,TRBJ1-2,-,14
CASSQTSGLYNEQFF,TGTGCCAGCAGTCAAACTAGCGGCTTATACAATGAGCAGTTCTTC,TRBD2,TRBV27,TRBJ2-1,-,15
CATSDSTGGNTEAFF,TGTGCCACCAGTGATTCGACAGGGGGAAACACTGAAGCTTTCTTT,TRBD1,TRBV24-1,TRBJ1-1,-,15
CASHTGGGPSYEQYF,TGTGCCAGCCATACTGGCGGAGGCCCTTCCTACGAGCAGTACTTC,-,TRBV18,TRBJ2-7,-,15
CASSEESVELTEAFF,TGCGCCAGCAGTGAAGAGAGCGTGGAACTCACTGAAGCTTTCTTT,-,TRBV10-1,TRBJ1-1,-,15
CASSLGGAGYHEQFF,TGTGCCAGCAGCTTAGGGGGCGCCGGGTATCATGAGCAGTTCTTC,TRBD1,TRBV6-5,TRBJ2-1,-,15
CASSEAWTSGRSSYEQYF,TGTGCCAGCAGTGAAGCTTGGACTAGCGGGAGGAGCTCCTACGAGCAGTACTTC,TRBD2,TRBV6-1,TRBJ2-7,-,18
CASSEGGGPYSGNTIYF,TGTGCCAGCAGTGAAGGGGGAGGCCCATACTCTGGAAACACCATATATTTT,-,TRBV2,TRBJ1-3,-,17
CASLSGGVRYGYTF,TGTGCCAGCCTCTCCGGGGGGGTTAGGTATGGCTACACCTTC,-,TRBV28,TRBJ1-2,-,14
CASSWTEANTEAFF,TGTGCCAGCAGCTGGACGGAGGCGAACACTGAAGCTTTCTTT,-,TRBV5-4,TRBJ1-1,-,14
CASSAVRDFYGYTF,TGTGCCAGCAGCGCAGTTAGGGACTTCTATGGCTACACCTTC,-,TRBV9,TRBJ1-2,-,14
CARSLGTSSYNEQFF,TGTGCCAGAAGCTTGGGGACTAGCTCCTACAATGAGCAGTTCTTC,TRBD2,TRBV5-3,TRBJ2-1,-,15
CASSEQGLSNTEAFF,TGTGCCAGCAGTGAACAGGGTTTGTCGAACACTGAAGCTTTCTTT,-,TRBV2,TRBJ1-1,-,15
CASSFWRGGNEKLFF,TGTGCCAGCAGTTTCTGGAGGGGGGGTAATGAAAAACTGTTTTTT,-,TRBV28,TRBJ1-4,-,15
CASSSAGTGGRNQPQHF,TGTGCCAGCAGCTCAGCCGGGACAGGGGGCCGAAATCAGCCCCAGCATTTT,TRBD1,TRBV28,TRBJ1-5,-,17
CASRLAGLNTGELFF,TGTGCCAGCAGGTTAGCGGGCCTTAACACCGGGGAGCTGTTTTTT,TRBD2,TRBV11-2,TRBJ2-2,-,15
CASSYGRNQPQHF,TGTGCCAGCAGTTACGGGAGGAATCAGCCCCAGCATTTT,-,TRBV6-5,TRBJ1-5,few,13
CASRSSGRRGTQYF,TGTGCCAGCAGGTCTAGCGGGAGACGTGGGACCCAGTACTTC,TRBD2,TRBV7-9,TRBJ2-5,-,14
CASSLLAPEQYF,TGTGCCAGCAGCTTATTGGCCCCCGAGCAGTACTTC,-,TRBV7-8,TRBJ2-7,-,12
CASARGTTGELFF,TGTGCCAGCGCGAGGGGGACCACCGGGGAGCTGTTTTTT,-,TRBV28,TRBJ2-2,-,13
CASSTSGSYNSPLHF,TGCGCCAGCAGCACCAGCGGATCCTATAATTCACCCCTCCACTTT,-,TRBV4-1,TRBJ1-6,-,15
CASSLGVSYEQYF,TGTGCCAGCAGCTTAGGGGTTTCCTACGAGCAGTACTTC,-,TRBV5-4,TRBJ2-7,-,13
CASSLISFQGQSTYNEQFF,TGTGCCAGCAGTTTAATCAGTTTCCAGGGACAGAGCACCTACAATGAGCAGTTCTTC,TRBD1,TRBV27,TRBJ2-1,-,19